The 12 T cell receptor beta chains listed next were all sequenced from one sample in a study of control samples from healthy donors and cancer patients. Sequencing used immunoSEQ multiplex PCR; TCRdb keeps in-frame clones, though not all of them. Here the sample spans about 48,000 clones, about 94% being singletons. The sample was PBMCs. All receptors come from a woman in her forties or fifties with head and neck cancer.

The genes are TRBV7-2 and TRBJ2-3; 14 nucleotides match TRBD2. Looked up from germline, CDR1 is SGHTA and CDR2 is FQGNSA. The CDR3 runs 17 residues. The V and J ends lost 4 bases and 5 bases, in that order; junction bases with no gene match: 8. CDR3 in DNA: TGTGCCAGCAGCTCAGGGACTAGCGGGGGAAAGGGAGATACGCAGTATTTT. Translating gives CASSSGTSGGKGDTQYF.

In nucleotides, the CDR3 is TGTGCCAGCCCCTCCGCGGGGAGCGGGAGGGAACCAGATACGCAGTATTTT. This translates into CASPSAGSGREPDTQYF. V usage is TRBV2 and J usage is TRBJ2-3, with 10 bases identical to TRBD2. This CDR3 spans 17 amino acids. The J segment lost 4 bases and the V segment lost 8 bases, leaving 15 bases of the junction unmatched. Per the germline V gene, CDR1 is SNHLY and CDR2 is FYNNEI. Combining the CDR3 with reference TRBV2 and TRBJ2-3 gives the whole variable domain EPEVTQTPSHQVTQMGQEVILRCVPISNHLYFYWYRQILGQKVEFLVSFYNNEISEKSEIFDDQFSVERPDGSNFTLKIRSTKLEDSAMYFCASPSAGSGREPDTQYFGPGTRLTVL.

The CDR3 DNA follows: TGTGCCAGCACTCGCCCGGGACAGGGCACAGATACGCAGTATTTT. It yields the protein CASTRPGQGTDTQYF. V is TRBV28 and J is TRBJ2-3, with 8 positions matching TRBD1. Germline CDR1 MDHEN, CDR2 SYDVKM. The CDR3 is 15 amino acids. The junction had 7 bases not matched to a gene; V was cut back by 7 bases and J by 1 base.

This rearrangement joins TRBV29-1 to TRBJ2-3; TRBD1 agrees at 7 bases. J was trimmed by 2 bases and V by 4 bases; bases with no gene match: 3. Germline V gene sequence: CDR1 SQVTM, CDR2 ANQGSEA. The CDR3 has 13 amino acids. The CDR3 coding sequence is TGCAGCGTTGTGGGACAGAACACAGATACGCAGTATTTT. Its translation: CSVVGQNTDTQYF.

CDR3 nucleotides: TGCGCCAGCAGCCAAGGGGGGACAGGGGCGTACAATGAGCAGTTCTTC. Protein product: CASSQGGTGAYNEQFF. J is TRBJ2-1 and V is TRBV4-1, with TRBD1 identical over 10 bases. Germline trimming cut 1 base from V and 4 bases from J; bases unmatched to any gene: 4. The CDR3 covers 16 residues. Germline loops: CDR1 MGHRA, CDR2 YSYEKL.

The chain employs TRBV6-4 and TRBJ2-7; either TRBD1 or TRBD2 may supply D (5 bases each). Germline V gene lookup returns CDR1 MRHNA and CDR2 SNTAGT. The CDR3 spans 13 residues. V lost 0 bases and J lost 5, with 8 bases in between. The CDR3 loop reads CASSDSGTDEQYF. The CDR3 coding sequence is TGTGCCAGCAGTGACTCGGGGACCGACGAGCAGTACTTC.

This clone showed up just once. The rearrangement links TRBV12-5 to TRBJ2-6; D not resolved. The CDR3 has 13 amino acids. Germline CDR1 reads LGHNT; CDR2 reads FRNRAP. With 6 bases removed from V and 0 bases from J, the gap between germline ends came to 3 bases. CDR3 sequence (DNA): TGTGCTAGTGGGGGCTCTGGGGCCAACGTCCTGACTTTC. Its protein is CASGGSGANVLTF.

The rearrangement uses TRBV5-1 and TRBJ1-2, with TRBD1 matching 8 bases. V shed 0 bases and J 5 bases; nucleotides not matched to a gene: 6. Per germline, CDR1 SGHRS and CDR2 YFSETQ. The length of the CDR3 is 15 residues. CDR3 nucleotides: TGCGCCAGCAGCTTGGAGGCCGGACAGGGTTATGGCTACACCTTC. Its protein is CASSLEAGQGYGYTF.

This rearrangement joins TRBV28 to TRBJ1-5; D is uncertain. Germline CDR1 is MDHEN and CDR2 is SYDVKM. The CDR3 consists of 13 residues. The germline V and J ends were trimmed by 5 bases and 7 bases, with 12 bases remaining between them. For the CDR3, the DNA is TGTGCCAGCAGTGGTGGGGTGCGGCAGCCCCAGCATTTT. Translated: CASSGGVRQPQHF. The whole variable domain, remainder taken from reference TRBV28 and TRBJ1-5, is DVKVTQSSRYLVKRTGEKVFLECVQDMDHENMFWYRQDPGLGLRLIYFSYDVKMKEKGDIPEGYSVSREKKERFSLILESASTNQTSMYLCASSGGVRQPQHFGDGTRLSIL.

The chain links TRBV27 to TRBJ2-5; weak D call: TRBD1 (7 bases). CDR3 length: 15 amino acids. With 4 bases removed from V and 7 bases from J, the gap between germline ends came to 19 bases. In germline, CDR1 is MNHEY, CDR2 SMNVEV (reference sequence). CDR3 loop: CASSSAGGLEMTQYF. The CDR3 DNA reads TGTGCCAGCAGTTCAGCAGGGGGACTGGAGATGACCCAGTACTTC.

The rearrangement joins TRBV30 to TRBJ1-1; 10 bases are a match to TRBD1. V was pared by 4 bases and J by 5 bases, with 7 bases of the junction left unmatched. Germline V lookup: CDR1 GTSNPN, CDR2 SVGIG (reference sequence). This CDR3 spans 14 amino acids. The CDR3 spells CAWTLDRGRTEAFF. CDR3 coding DNA: TGTGCCTGGACCCTGGACAGGGGGAGGACTGAAGCTTTCTTT. Based on the CDR3 plus reference TRBV30 and TRBJ1-1, the full variable domain is SQTIHQWPATLVQPVGSPLSLECTVEGTSNPNLYWYRQAAGRGLQLLFYSVGIGQISSEVPQNLSASRPQDRQFILSSKKLLLSDSGFYLCAWTLDRGRTEAFFGQGTRLTVV.

This chain connects TRBV29-1 to TRBJ2-1, with 9 nucleotides matching TRBD1. CDR1 SQVTM and CDR2 ANQGSEA come from the germline V gene. Trimming at V came to 7 bases and at J to 8 bases, leaving 6 bases not matched to a gene. The length of the CDR3 is 12 residues. The CDR3 here is CSAWDREYEQFF. CDR3 coding DNA: TGCAGCGCTTGGGACAGGGAATATGAGCAGTTCTTC.